This T cell receptor (beta chain) was documented in a study of blood T cell repertoires in COVID-19. This CDR3 contains 15 residues. V lost 4 bases and J lost 6, with 18 bases in between. Germline assignment: CDR1 SGDLS and CDR2 YYNGEE. Assay: immunoSEQ multiplex PCR; the TCRdb copy retains only in-frame clones and omits some. The sample shows around 130,000 clones, roughly 90% of them seen only once. This chain uses TRBV9 with TRBJ2-3; D is possibly TRBD2 (6 bases). The receptor was isolated from a woman in her 50s who had recovered from COVID-19. The sample consisted of PBMCs or T cells enriched from blood (not recorded which). CDR3 region: CASSPAGGPLDTQYF. The CDR3 DNA follows: TGTGCCAGCAGCCCAGCTGGAGGGCCCCTCGATACGCAGTATTTT.